The TCR beta chain under discussion was sequenced for a study of OX40 agonist ivuxolimab in advanced cancers. Background on the study: Administration of intravenous ivuxolimab to patients occurred every 2 weeks at 0.01 to 10 mg/kg. With a range of about 23 to 90, age averaged roughly 60 years, and 70% to 85% were male.

Clones were read by immunoSEQ multiplex PCR, and TCRdb kept only the in-frame ones, dropping some. The sample carries tens of thousands of clones, roughly four fifths recorded once. Patients were ineligible given autoimmune disease history or systemic immunosuppression. This CDR3 contains 8 residues. CDR1 and CDR2 from the germline V gene are ENHRY and SYGVKD. A word on this clone: A read error may account for a junction end that differs from germline.

V is TRBV10-3 and J is TRBJ2-3; D uncertain. The TCR comes from an adult with an advanced solid tumor such as melanoma, head and neck, liver or kidney cancer. Sample: CD4+ or CD8+ T cells sorted from blood, taken in a trial of the OX40 agonist ivuxolimab. The CDR3 region is CAISEWHF. The CDR3 DNA sequence: TGTGCCATCAGTGAGTGGCATTTT.